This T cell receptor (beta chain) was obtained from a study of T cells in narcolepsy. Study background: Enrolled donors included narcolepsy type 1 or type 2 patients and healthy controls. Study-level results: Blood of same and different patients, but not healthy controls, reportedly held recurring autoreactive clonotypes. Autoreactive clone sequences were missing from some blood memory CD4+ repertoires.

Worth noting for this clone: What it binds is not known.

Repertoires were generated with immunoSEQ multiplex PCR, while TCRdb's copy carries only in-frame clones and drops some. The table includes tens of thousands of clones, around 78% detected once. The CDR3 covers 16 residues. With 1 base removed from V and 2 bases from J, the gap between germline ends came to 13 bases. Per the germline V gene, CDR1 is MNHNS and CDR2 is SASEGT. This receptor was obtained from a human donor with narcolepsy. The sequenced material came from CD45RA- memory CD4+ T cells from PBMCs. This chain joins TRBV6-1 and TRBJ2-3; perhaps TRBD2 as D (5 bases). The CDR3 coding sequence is TGTGCCAGCAGTGAAGGCGGGCGGGCCTACACAGATACGCAGTATTTT. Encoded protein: CASSEGGRAYTDTQYF.